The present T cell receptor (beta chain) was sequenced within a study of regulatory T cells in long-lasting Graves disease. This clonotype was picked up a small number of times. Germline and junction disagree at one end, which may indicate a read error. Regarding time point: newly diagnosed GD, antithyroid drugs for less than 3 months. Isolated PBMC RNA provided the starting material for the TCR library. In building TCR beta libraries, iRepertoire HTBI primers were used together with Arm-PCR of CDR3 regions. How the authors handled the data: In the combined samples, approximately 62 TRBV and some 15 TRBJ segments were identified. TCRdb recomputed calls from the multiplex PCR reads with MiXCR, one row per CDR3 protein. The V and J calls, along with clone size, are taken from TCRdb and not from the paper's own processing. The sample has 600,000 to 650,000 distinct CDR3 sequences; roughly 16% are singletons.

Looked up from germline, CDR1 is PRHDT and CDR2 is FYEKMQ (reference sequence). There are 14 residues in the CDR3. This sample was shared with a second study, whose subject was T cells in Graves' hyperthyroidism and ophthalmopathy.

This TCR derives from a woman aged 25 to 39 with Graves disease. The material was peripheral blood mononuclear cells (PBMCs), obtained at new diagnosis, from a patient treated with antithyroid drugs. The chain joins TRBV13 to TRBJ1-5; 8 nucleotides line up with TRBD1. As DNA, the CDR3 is TGTGCCAGCAGCCAGACAGGGGCAAATCAGTCCCAGCATTTT. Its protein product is CASSQTGANQSQHF.